This TCR beta chain is from a study of beta chain features in type 1 diabetes. Expressed TCRB transcripts were sequenced after all isolated RNA was converted to cDNA. Sequencing was performed with immunoSEQ multiplex PCR; in TCRdb, only in-frame clones are kept and a portion is missing. The top ten hold 0.044% of the sample, which has 300,000 to 350,000 clones, around a fifth seen once. CD4+ naive, central memory, regulatory and stem cell-like memory subsets were isolated by sorting on CD45RO/CCR7/CD25/CD127/CD95/CD27. The CDR3 covers 14 residues. In germline, CDR1 is SNHLY, CDR2 FYNNEI. The ends were cut back, 3 bases at V and 5 bases at J, with 14 bases in the middle. Overall study results and limits: A moderate, significant TCRB CDR3 shortening appeared in type 1 diabetes across four CD4+ subsets.

This clone was observed a few times. Its antigen is still unknown. The sequenced sample consisted of naive CD4+ T cells from blood. This sequence was found in a woman under 30 in good health. This chain uses TRBV2 with TRBJ2-7; weak D call: TRBD2 (5 bases). The CDR3 nucleotides are TGTGCCAGCAGTGATCGTCCCTCGAGGGACGAGCAGTACTTC. Translating gives CASSDRPSRDEQYF.